This TCR beta chain was identified during a study of blood T cell repertoires in COVID-19. Study summary: Samples taken during acute and convalescent COVID-19 were collected in the United States, Italy and Spain. The analysed material was cDNA or gDNA that came from T cells, B-cell-depleted T cells, or PBMCs.

The length of the CDR3 is 14 residues. Germline CDR1 and CDR2: LGHDT and YNNKEL (reference sequence). V gave up 4 bases and J gave up 7 bases; unmatched junction bases: 3. The study recruited exposed participants who had met a COVID-19 case within 2 weeks before entry. Sequencing was performed with immunoSEQ multiplex PCR; in TCRdb, only in-frame clones are kept and a portion is missing. Of about 220,000 clones listed, 83% are singletons. The origin of this receptor is a woman aged 45-65 years who had been exposed to COVID-19. The J gene is TRBJ1-6, the V gene TRBV3-1 (or the pseudogene TRBV3-2), with 8 bases aligning to TRBD1. The sequencing input was PBMCs or T cells enriched from blood (not recorded which). CDR3 coding DNA: TGTGCCAGCAGCCGGAGGGACAGGAATTCACCCCTCCACTTT. It translates to CASSRRDRNSPLHF.